The clone carrying this TCR beta chain appeared a few times. The antigen remains unidentified. The data belong to a study of regulatory T cells in long-lasting Graves disease. Overall study: By definition, persistent Graves' disease involved antithyroid drugs for over 5 years alongside positive TSH receptor antibodies. Study findings and constraints: Persistent disease samples used TRBV28, TRBJ1-2 and TRBJ2-5 preferentially.

With iRepertoire HTBI primers and Arm-PCR of CDR3 regions, TCR beta libraries were built. From the multiplex PCR reads, TCRdb called clonotypes with MiXCR, one entry per CDR3 protein. The table lists over 650,000 distinct CDR3 sequences, 30% of them singletons. Germline loops: CDR1 DFQATT, CDR2 SNEGSKA (reference sequence). This CDR3 region has 12 residues. V dropped 4 bases and J dropped 2 bases, with 8 bases sitting between them. Described time point: persistent/refractory GD, antithyroid drugs over 5 years with positive TRAb. The authors made the TCR library using RNA they extracted from PBMCs. This specimen was peripheral blood mononuclear cells (PBMCs), taken when the disease was refractory, from a patient treated with antithyroid drugs. The V call is TRBV20-1, the J call TRBJ1-2, with D hard to call. This TCR was sampled from a female donor with Graves disease. CDR3 DNA sequence: TGCAGTGCTATTAGCGGCAACTATGGCTACACCTTC. Translated, it gives CSAISGNYGYTF.